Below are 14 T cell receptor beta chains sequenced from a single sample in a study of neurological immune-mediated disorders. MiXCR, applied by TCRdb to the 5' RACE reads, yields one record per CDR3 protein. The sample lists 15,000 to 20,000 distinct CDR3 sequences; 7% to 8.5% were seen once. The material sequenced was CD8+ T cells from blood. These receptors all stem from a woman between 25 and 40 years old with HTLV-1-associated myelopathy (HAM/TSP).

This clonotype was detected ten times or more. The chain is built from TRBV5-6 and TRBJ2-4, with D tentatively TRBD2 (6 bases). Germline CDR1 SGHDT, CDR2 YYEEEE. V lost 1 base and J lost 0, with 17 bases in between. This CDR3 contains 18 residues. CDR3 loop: CASSLMGWGDRAKNIQYF. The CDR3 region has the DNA TGTGCCAGCAGCTTGATGGGTTGGGGGGATAGAGCCAAAAACATTCAGTACTTC.

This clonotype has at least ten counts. CDR3 protein: CASTNNPGLGETGELFF. CDR3 coding DNA: TGTGCCAGCACCAATAACCCGGGACTAGGAGAAACCGGGGAGCTGTTTTTT. V usage is TRBV9 and J usage is TRBJ2-2; 8 bases line up with TRBD2. After removal of 6 bases from V and 5 bases from J, the junction contained 15 bases not matched to a gene. This CDR3 comprises 17 residues. CDR1 SGDLS and CDR2 YYNGEE come from the germline V gene.

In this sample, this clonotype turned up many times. CDR3 sequence (DNA): TGCAGTGCTAGAGACCCCTGGACGGAAAGCACAGATACGCAGTATTTT. Protein product: CSARDPWTESTDTQYF. The chain recombines TRBV20-1 with TRBJ2-3, with D unclear. Trimming left V 0 bases short and J 0 bases short, with 13 bases between. Germline lookup yields CDR1 DFQATT and CDR2 SNEGSKA (reference sequence). CDR3 length: 16 residues.

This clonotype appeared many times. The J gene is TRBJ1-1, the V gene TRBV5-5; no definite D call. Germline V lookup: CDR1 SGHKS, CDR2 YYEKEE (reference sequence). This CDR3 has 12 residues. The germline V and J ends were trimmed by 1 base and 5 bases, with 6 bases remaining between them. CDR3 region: CASSLQDTEAFF. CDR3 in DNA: TGTGCCAGCAGCTTGCAGGATACTGAAGCTTTCTTT.

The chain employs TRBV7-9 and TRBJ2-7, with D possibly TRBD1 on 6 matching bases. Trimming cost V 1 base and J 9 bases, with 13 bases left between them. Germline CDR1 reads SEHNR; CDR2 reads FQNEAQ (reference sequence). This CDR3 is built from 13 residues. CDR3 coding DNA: TGTGCCAGCAGCTTAGGGGGTCAGGGGATGCAGTACTTC. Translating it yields CASSLGGQGMQYF.

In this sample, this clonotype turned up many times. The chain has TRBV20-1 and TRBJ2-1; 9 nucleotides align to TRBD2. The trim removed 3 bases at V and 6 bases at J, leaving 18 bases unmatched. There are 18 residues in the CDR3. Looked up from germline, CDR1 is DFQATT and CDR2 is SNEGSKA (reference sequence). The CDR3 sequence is CSARGGEAGGPRSNEQFF. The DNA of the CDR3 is TGCAGTGCTAGGGGCGGTGAGGCGGGGGGGCCTAGGTCCAATGAGCAGTTCTTC.

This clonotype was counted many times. DNA of the CDR3: TGCAGTGCTAAGCTTCTTTCAGGGACAGAGAAGCTTTATGGCTACACCTTC. This sequence encodes CSAKLLSGTEKLYGYTF. The chain employs TRBV20-1 and TRBJ1-2; 7 positions agree with TRBD1. The length of the CDR3 is 17 residues. Germline V gene lookup returns CDR1 DFQATT and CDR2 SNEGSKA (reference sequence). Unmatched junction bases numbered 19, after V lost 4 bases and J lost 5 bases.

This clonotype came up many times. In DNA, the CDR3 is TGTGCCAGCAGCGAATTACCACCCGGGACAGGGGAGGGAAATGAGCAGTTCTTC. It codes for CASSELPPGTGEGNEQFF. V usage is TRBV7-6 and J usage is TRBJ2-1, with TRBD1 identical over 10 bases. CDR3 length: 18 amino acids. The V gene's germline CDR1 is SGHVS and CDR2 FNYEAQ. V dropped 5 bases and J dropped 7; count of bases not matched to a gene: 17.

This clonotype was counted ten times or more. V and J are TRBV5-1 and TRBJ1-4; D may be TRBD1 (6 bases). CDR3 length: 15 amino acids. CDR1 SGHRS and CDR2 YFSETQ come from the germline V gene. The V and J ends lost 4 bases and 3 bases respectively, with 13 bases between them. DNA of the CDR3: TGCGCCAGCAGCACCGAGGGGGTGGCTAATGAAAAACTGTTTTTT. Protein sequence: CASSTEGVANEKLFF.

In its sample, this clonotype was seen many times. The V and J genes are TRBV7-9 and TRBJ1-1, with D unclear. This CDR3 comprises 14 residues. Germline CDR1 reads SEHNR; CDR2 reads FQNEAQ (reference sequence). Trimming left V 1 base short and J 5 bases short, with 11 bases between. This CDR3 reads CASSLVGSGTEAFF. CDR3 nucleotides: TGTGCCAGCAGCTTAGTCGGGTCTGGGACTGAAGCTTTCTTT. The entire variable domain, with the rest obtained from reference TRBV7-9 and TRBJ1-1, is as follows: DTGVSQNPRHKITKRGQNVTFRCDPISEHNRLYWYRQTLGQGPEFLTYFQNEAQLEKSRLLSDRFSAERPKGSFSTLEIQRTEQGDSAMYLCASSLVGSGTEAFFGQGTRLTVV.

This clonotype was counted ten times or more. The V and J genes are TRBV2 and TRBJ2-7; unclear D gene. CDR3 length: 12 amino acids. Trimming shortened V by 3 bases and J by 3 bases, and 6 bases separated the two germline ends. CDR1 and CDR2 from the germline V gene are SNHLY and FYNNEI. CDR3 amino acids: CASSERDYEQYF. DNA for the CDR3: TGTGCCAGCAGTGAGAGAGACTACGAGCAGTACTTC.

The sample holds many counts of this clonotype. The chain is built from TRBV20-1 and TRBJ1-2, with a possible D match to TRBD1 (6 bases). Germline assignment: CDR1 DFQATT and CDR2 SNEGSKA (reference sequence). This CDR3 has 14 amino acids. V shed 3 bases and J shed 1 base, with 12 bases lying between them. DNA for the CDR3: TGCAGTGCTAGGGAGGGGGTTTTTAACTATGGCTACACCTTC. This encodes CSAREGVFNYGYTF.

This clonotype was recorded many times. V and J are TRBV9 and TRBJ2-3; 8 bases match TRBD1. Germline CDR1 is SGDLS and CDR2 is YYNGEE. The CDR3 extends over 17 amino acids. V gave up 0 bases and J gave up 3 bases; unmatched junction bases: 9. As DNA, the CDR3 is TGTGCCAGCAGCGTAGGGGGGACAGGCCGAACTACAGATACGCAGTATTTT. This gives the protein CASSVGGTGRTTDTQYF. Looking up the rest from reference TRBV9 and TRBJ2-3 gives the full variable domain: DSGVTQTPKHLITATGQRVTLRCSPRSGDLSVYWYQQSLDQGLQFLIQYYNGEERAKGNILERFSAQQFPDLHSELNLSSLELGDSALYFCASSVGGTGRTTDTQYFGPGTRLTVL.

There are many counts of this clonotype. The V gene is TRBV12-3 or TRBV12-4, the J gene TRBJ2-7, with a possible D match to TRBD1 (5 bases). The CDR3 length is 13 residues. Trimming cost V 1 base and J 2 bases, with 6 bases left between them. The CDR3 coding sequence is TGTGCCAGCAGTTTAGGGACACCCTACGAGCAGTACTTC. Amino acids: CASSLGTPYEQYF.